The T cell receptor beta chain described here comes from a study of cytomegalovirus exposure and HLA in healthy donors. Study-level results: Usually a TCR sequence was rare, but some public TCRs were found in many donors. In vitro assays verified that a few CMV-associated chains recognized CMV antigens specifically. First-cohort TCR clusters tended to co-occur in the 95 to 150 validation repertoires, a later analysis found.

These donors were members of the roughly 120-subject validation cohort, a group separate from the approximately 670-subject first cohort. Assay used: immunoSEQ multiplex PCR; TCRdb lists only in-frame clones, some missing. This table has some 250,000 clones, 90% appearing once. To note about this clone: As yet, its antigen is unknown.

The source of this sequence is a woman younger than 30 in good health and CMV-seronegative. The sequenced sample consisted of PBMCs.

CDR3 sequence (DNA): TGTGCCAGCAGTTACTCGAAGCAGGGGGGTGGAAACACCATATATTTT. Translation: CASSYSKQGGGNTIYF. The chain links TRBV6-5 to TRBJ1-3; 7 bases are shared with TRBD1. The V gene's germline CDR1 is MNHEY and CDR2 SVGAGI. The V and J ends lost 0 bases and 3 bases, in that order; junction bases with no gene match: 5. The CDR3 has 16 amino acids.